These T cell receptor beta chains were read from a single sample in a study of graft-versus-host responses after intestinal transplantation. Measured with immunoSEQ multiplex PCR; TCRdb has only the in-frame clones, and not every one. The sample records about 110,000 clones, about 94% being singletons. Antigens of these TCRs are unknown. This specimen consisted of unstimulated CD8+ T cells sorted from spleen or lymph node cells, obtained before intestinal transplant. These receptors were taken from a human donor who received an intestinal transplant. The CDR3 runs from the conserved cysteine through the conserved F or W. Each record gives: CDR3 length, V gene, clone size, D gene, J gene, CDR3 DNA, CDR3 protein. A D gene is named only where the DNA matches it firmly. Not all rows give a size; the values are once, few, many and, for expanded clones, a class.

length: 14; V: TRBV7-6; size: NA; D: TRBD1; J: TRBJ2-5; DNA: TGTGCCAGCAGCTTAGGGACAGGGATCGAGACCCAGTACTTC; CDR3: CASSLGTGIETQYF
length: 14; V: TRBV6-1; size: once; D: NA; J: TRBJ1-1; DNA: TGTGCCAGCGGGAGGGTCCAAATGAACACTGAAGCTTTCTTT; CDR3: CASGRVQMNTEAFF
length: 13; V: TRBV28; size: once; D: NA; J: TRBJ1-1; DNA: TGTGCCAGCAGTTTCCGGGGGAAAACTGAAGCTTTCTTT; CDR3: CASSFRGKTEAFF
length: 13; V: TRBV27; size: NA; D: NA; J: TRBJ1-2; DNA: TGTGCCAGCAGTTTCAGGAAGAACTATGGCTACACCTTC; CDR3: CASSFRKNYGYTF
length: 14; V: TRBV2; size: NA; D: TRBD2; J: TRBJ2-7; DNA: TGTGCCAGCAGTGGGGGACTAAAGGCCTACGAGCAGTACTTC; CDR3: CASSGGLKAYEQYF
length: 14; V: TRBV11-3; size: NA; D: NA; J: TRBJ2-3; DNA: TGTGCCAGCAGCTTAGGAGGGAGGACAGATACGCAGTATTTT; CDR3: CASSLGGRTDTQYF
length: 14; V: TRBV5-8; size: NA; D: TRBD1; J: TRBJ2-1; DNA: TGTGCCAGCAGCTTGGGACAGGGGTGGGATGAGCAGTTCTTC; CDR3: CASSLGQGWDEQFF
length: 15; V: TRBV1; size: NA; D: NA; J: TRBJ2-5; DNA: TGCACCAGGTCGACTAGCGGACCACCCCAACAGACCCAGTACTTC; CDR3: CTRSTSGPPQQTQYF
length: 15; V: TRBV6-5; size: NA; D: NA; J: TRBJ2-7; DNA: TGTGCCAGCAGTTATTCCGGCCTGGGGATGAACGAGCAGTACTTC; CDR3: CASSYSGLGMNEQYF
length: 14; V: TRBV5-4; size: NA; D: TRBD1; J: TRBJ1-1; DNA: TGTGCCAGCAGCTTCGCGGGACAGGGGAATAGGGCTTTCTTT; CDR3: CASSFAGQGNRAFF
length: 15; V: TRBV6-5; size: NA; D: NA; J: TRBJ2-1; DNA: TGTGCCAGCAGTTACAGTCAGGGACCCTACAATGAGCAGTTCTTC; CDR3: CASSYSQGPYNEQFF
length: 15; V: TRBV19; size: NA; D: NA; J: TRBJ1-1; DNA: TGTGCCAGTAGTATAGAGGGGACGGGGACGGGCGAAGCTTTCTTT; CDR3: CASSIEGTGTGEAFF
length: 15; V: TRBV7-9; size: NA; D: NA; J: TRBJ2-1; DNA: TGTGCCAGCAGCTTCGGCCAGGCTCCCTCCAATGAGCAGTTCTTC; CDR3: CASSFGQAPSNEQFF
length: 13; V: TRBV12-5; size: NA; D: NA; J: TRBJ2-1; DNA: TGTGCTAGTGGTTTGTACGGGGCCAATGAGCAGTTCTTC; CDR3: CASGLYGANEQFF
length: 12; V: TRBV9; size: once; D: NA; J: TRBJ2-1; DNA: TGTGCCAGCAGCGCAGGGAGCCACGAGCAGTTCTTC; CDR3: CASSAGSHEQFF
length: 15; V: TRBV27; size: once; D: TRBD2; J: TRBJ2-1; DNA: TGTGCCAGCAGTTTAGGGACTAGCGTCTACAATGAGCAGTTCTTC; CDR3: CASSLGTSVYNEQFF
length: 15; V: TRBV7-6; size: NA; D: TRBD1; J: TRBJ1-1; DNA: TGTGCCAGCAGCGCAGGGACAGTGATGAACACTGAAGCTTTCTTT; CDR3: CASSAGTVMNTEAFF
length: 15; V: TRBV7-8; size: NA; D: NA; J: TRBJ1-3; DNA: TGTGCCAGCAGCTTAGGGGCAGGGGCTGGAAACACCATATATTTT; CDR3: CASSLGAGAGNTIYF
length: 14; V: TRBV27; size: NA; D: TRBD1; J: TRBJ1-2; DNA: TGTGCCAGCAGTTTATTTGGGACAGGGTATGGCTACACCTTC; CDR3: CASSLFGTGYGYTF
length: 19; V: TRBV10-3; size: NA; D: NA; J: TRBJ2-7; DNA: TGTGCCATCAGTGAGTCAACCTCGCTAGCGACCTATAGCTCCTACGAGCAGTACTTC; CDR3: CAISESTSLATYSSYEQYF
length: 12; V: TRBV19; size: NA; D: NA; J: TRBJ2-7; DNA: TGTGCCAGTACGGACGGGGAGGACGAGCAGTACTTC; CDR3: CASTDGEDEQYF
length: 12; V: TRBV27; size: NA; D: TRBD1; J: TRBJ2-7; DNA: TGTGCCAGCAGCACAGGGGGGTACGAGCAGTACTTC; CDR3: CASSTGGYEQYF
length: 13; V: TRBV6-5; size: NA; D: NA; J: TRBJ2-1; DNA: TGTGCCAGCAGTCCGAATACTATCGGTGAGCAGTTCTTC; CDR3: CASSPNTIGEQFF
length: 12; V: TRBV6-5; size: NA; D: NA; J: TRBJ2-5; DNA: TGTGCCAGCCATTCGGGGAGGGAGACCCAGTACTTC; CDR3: CASHSGRETQYF
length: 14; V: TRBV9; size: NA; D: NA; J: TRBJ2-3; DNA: TGTGCCAGCAGCGTAGACGGAAGCACAGATACGCAGTATTTT; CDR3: CASSVDGSTDTQYF
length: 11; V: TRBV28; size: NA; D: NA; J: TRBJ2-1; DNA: TGTGCCAGCAGAACTAGCACTGAGCAGTTCTTC; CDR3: CASRTSTEQFF
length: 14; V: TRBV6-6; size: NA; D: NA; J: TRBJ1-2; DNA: TGTGCCAGCAGAGAACGAGGACAGTTTTATGGCTACACCTTC; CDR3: CASRERGQFYGYTF
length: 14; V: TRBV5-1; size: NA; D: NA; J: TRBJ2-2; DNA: TGCGCCAGCAGCTTATACCCGAACACCGGGGAGCTGTTTTTT; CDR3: CASSLYPNTGELFF
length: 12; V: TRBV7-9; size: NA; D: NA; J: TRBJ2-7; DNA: TGTGCCAGCAGCACAGGAGTCTACGAGCAGTACTTC; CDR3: CASSTGVYEQYF
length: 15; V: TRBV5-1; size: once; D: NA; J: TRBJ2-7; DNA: TGCGCCAGCAGCTTGGGACAGGAAAGCTCCTACGAGCAGTACTTC; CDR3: CASSLGQESSYEQYF
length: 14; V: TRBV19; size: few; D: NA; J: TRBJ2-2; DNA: TGTGCCAGTAGTTCCCTTGATGGCACCGGGGAGCTGTTTTTT; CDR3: CASSSLDGTGELFF
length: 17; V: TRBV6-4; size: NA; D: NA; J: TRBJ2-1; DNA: TGTGCCAGCAGTGACACGGGACTTTCAGTAGCGAACAATGAGCAGTTCTTC; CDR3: CASSDTGLSVANNEQFF
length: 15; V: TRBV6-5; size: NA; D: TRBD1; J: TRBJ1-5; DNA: TGTGCCAGCAGTCTGACAGGGAAGGACAATCAGCCCCAGCATTTT; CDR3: CASSLTGKDNQPQHF
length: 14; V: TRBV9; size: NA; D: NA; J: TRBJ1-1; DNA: TGTGCCAGCTCCCCTGGCAGTATGAACACTGAAGCTTTCTTT; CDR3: CASSPGSMNTEAFF
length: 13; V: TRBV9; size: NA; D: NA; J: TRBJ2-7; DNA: TGTGCCAGCAGCACCGGACAGTCCGGCGAGCAGTACTTC; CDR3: CASSTGQSGEQYF
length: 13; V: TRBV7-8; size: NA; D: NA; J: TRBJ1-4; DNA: TGTGCCAGCAGCCTGGCAACTAATGAAAAACTGTTTTTT; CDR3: CASSLATNEKLFF
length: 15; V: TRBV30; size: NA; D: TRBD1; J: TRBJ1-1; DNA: TGTGCCTGGAGTGTATGGACAGGGGGGTACACTGAAGCTTTCTTT; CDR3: CAWSVWTGGYTEAFF
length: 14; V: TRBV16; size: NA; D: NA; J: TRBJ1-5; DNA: TGTGCCAGCAGCCAATCCAGAGGTAATCAGCCCCAGCATTTT; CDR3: CASSQSRGNQPQHF